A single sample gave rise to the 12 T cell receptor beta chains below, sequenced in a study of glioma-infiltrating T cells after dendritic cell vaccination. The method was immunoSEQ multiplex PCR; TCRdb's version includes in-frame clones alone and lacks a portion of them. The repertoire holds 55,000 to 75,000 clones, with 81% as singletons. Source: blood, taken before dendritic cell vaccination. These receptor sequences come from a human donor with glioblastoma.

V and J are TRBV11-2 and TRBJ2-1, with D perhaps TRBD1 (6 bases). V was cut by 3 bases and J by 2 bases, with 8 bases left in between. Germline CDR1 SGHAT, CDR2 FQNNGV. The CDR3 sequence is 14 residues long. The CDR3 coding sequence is TGTGCCAGCAGCTTGCCAGGGGCCTACAATGAGCAGTTCTTC. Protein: CASSLPGAYNEQFF.

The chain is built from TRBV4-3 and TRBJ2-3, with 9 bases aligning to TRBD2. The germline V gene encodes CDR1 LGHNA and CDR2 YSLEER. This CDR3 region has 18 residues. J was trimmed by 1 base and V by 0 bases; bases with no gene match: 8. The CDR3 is CASSQDAAGGGGTDTQYF. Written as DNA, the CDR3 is TGCGCCAGCAGCCAAGATGCGGCGGGAGGGGGCGGCACAGATACGCAGTATTTT.

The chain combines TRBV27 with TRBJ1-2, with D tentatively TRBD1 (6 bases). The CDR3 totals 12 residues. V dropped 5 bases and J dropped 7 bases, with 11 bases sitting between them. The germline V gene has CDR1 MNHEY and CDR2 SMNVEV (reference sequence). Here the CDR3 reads CASSPGAGGYTF. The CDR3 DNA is TGTGCCAGCAGTCCAGGGGCGGGTGGCTACACCTTC.

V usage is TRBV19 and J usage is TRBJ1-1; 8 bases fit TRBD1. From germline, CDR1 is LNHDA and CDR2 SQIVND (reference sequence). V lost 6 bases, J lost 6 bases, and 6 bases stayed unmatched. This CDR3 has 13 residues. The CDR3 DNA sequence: TGTGCCAGTAGATTCGACAGGGGACCTGAAGCTTTCTTT. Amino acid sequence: CASRFDRGPEAFF.

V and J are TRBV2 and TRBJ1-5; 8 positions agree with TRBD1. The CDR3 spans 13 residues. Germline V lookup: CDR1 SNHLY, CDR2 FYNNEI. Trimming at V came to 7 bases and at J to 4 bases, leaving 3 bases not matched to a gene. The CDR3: CASMGTGNQPQHF. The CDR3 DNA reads TGTGCCAGCATGGGGACAGGAAATCAGCCCCAGCATTTT.

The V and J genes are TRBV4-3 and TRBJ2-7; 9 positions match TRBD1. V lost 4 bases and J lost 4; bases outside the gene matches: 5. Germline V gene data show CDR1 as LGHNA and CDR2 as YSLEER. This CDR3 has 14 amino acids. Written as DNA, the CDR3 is TGCGCCAGCAGCCCAGGGACAGGGAAGTACGAGCAGTACTTC. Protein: CASSPGTGKYEQYF.

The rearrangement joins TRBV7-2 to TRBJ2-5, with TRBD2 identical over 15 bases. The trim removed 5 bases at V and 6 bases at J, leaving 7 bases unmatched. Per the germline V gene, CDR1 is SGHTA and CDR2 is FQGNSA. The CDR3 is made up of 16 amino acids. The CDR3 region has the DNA TGTGCCAGCAGCACGGGACTAGCGGGGGGCGGGAAGACCCAGTACTTC. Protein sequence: CASSTGLAGGGKTQYF.

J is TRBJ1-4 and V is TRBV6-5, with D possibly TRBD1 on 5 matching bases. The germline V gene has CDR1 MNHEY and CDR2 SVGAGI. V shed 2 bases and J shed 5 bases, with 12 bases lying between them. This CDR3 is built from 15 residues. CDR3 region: CASSYGGGRNEKLFF. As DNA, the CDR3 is TGTGCCAGCAGTTACGGGGGGGGAAGGAATGAAAAACTGTTTTTT.

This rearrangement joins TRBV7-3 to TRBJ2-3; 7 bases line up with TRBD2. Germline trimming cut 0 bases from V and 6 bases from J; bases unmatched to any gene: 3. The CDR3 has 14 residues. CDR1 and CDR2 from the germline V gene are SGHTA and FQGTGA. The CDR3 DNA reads TGTGCCAGCAGCTTAACGGCCGGGGGGGATACGCAGTATTTT. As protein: CASSLTAGGDTQYF.

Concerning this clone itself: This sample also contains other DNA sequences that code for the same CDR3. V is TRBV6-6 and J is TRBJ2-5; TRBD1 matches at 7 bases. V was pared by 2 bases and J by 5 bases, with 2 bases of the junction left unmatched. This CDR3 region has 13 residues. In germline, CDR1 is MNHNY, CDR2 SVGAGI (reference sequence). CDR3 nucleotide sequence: TGTGCCAGCAGTTACGCCAGGGGGGAGACCCAGTACTTC. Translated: CASSYARGETQYF.

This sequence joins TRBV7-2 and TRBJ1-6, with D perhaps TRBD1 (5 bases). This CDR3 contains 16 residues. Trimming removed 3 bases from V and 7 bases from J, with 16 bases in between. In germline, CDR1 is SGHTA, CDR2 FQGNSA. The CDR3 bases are TGTGCCAGCAGCTTTTGGGGCAGGGCGTCGAATTCACCCCTCCACTTT. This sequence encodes CASSFWGRASNSPLHF.

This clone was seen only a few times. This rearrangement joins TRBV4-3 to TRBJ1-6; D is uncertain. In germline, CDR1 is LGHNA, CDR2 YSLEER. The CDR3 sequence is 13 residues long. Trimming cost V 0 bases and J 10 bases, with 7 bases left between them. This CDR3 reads CASSQDRRSPLHF. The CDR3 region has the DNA TGCGCCAGCAGCCAAGATCGGAGATCACCCCTCCACTTT.